This TCR beta chain was found in a study of cytotoxic CD8 clonotypes in ibrutinib-treated CLL. Comments on this clone: What it binds is not known. Other DNA sequences in this sample translate to the same CDR3.

The protocol was immunoSEQ multiplex PCR, while the TCRdb copy is restricted to in-frame clones and leaves out a portion. The sample has some 92,000 clones; roughly four fifths are singletons. Study findings and constraints: A difference in sampling times existed between sustained-remission and progressing patients.

V was pared by 4 bases and J by 7 bases, with 7 bases of the junction left unmatched. CDR3 length: 15 residues. Germline V gene sequence: CDR1 LGHNA, CDR2 YSLEER. Sequences were derived from PBMCs, sampled after 24 months of ibrutinib treatment. The rearrangement joins TRBV4-3 to TRBJ1-4, with 9 bases lining up with TRBD1. The receptor's source is a human donor with chronic lymphocytic leukemia. The CDR3 is CASSRQTGGSEKLFF. As DNA, the CDR3 is TGCGCCAGCAGCCGCCAGACAGGGGGGAGTGAAAAACTGTTTTTT.